The 21 T cell receptor beta chains reported below all come from one sample, sequenced in a study of read filtering for tumor transcriptome and immune sequencing. From roughly 390 ng of RNA, a library with molecular barcoded alpha/delta and beta/gamma adaptors was made. TCRdb independently ran MiXCR on the reads; one entry per CDR3 protein. The sample comprises tens of thousands of distinct CDR3 sequences, approximately 15% of which are singletons, and 44% rests with the top ten. Sequenced input: a population of CD138-negative cells sorted from bone marrow. The origin of the receptors is a donor aged 40 or older with multiple myeloma.

The sample holds many counts of this clonotype. V and J are TRBV4-1 and TRBJ2-3; no firm D call. CDR3 length equals 15 residues. The V and J ends lost 0 bases and 0 bases respectively, with 7 bases between them. Germline CDR1 is MGHRA and CDR2 is YSYEKL. CDR3 sequence reads: CASSQDPGSTDTQYF. The CDR3 DNA reads as TGCGCCAGCAGCCAAGATCCCGGTAGCACAGATACGCAGTATTTT.

This clonotype was seen at least ten times. This chain joins TRBV7-9 and TRBJ2-5; D may be TRBD1 (6 bases). The CDR3 sequence is 14 residues long. Germline values: CDR1 SEHNR, CDR2 FQNEAQ (reference sequence). Trimming took 0 bases from V and 3 from J, leaving 8 bases between them. The CDR3 DNA is TGTGCCAGCAGCTTAGCAGGGGGTGAAGAGACCCAGTACTTC. Translating it yields CASSLAGGEETQYF.

This clonotype was recorded at least ten times. The CDR3 region is CASTQGFGVHEQYF. The DNA for the CDR3 is TGTGCCAGCACACAGGGGTTCGGAGTCCACGAGCAGTACTTC. The chain uses TRBV5-6 and TRBJ2-7, with TRBD1 identical over 7 bases. The length of the CDR3 is 14 residues. Germline lookup yields CDR1 SGHDT and CDR2 YYEEEE. The V segment lost 6 bases and the J segment 5 bases; nucleotides outside the gene matches: 11.

Many counts were recorded for this clonotype. The rearrangement uses TRBV12-3 or TRBV12-4 and TRBJ1-1, with a weak D call TRBD1 (5 bases). V dropped 2 bases and J dropped 1 base, with 17 bases sitting between them. The CDR3 contains 17 residues. CDR3 DNA: TGTGCCAGCAGTTTATGGGATTATCACGACAGGAACACTGAAGCTTTCTTT. Amino acids: CASSLWDYHDRNTEAFF.

This clonotype was seen many times. The chain has TRBV18 and TRBJ1-5; no definite D call. This CDR3 has 16 amino acids. V dropped 2 bases and J dropped 0 bases, with 11 bases sitting between them. Germline CDR1 and CDR2: KGHSH and LQKENI. In nucleotides, the CDR3 is TGTGCCAGCTCACCAAGTCTACAATATAGCAATCAGCCCCAGCATTTT. This encodes CASSPSLQYSNQPQHF. Full variable domain (missing parts from reference TRBV18 and TRBJ1-5): NAGVMQNPRHLVRRRGQEARLRCSPMKGHSHVYWYRQLPEEGLKFMVYLQKENIIDESGMPKERFSAEFPKEGPSILRIQQVVRGDSAAYFCASSPSLQYSNQPQHFGDGTRLSIL.

At least ten counts were recorded for this clonotype. This sequence joins TRBV2 and TRBJ2-3, with 10 bases identical to TRBD2. The CDR3 has 15 amino acids. The ends lost 3 bases at V and 3 bases at J; junction bases unmatched: 3. Per the germline V gene, CDR1 is SNHLY and CDR2 is FYNNEI. Here the CDR3 DNA reads TGTGCCAGCAGTGAGCTAGCGGGAGTAACAGATACGCAGTATTTT. Amino acid sequence: CASSELAGVTDTQYF.

This clonotype was seen at least ten times. The chain combines TRBV5-1 with TRBJ2-1, with 9 positions matching TRBD2. This CDR3 is built from 15 residues. From germline, CDR1 is SGHRS and CDR2 YFSETQ. The junction had 5 bases not matched to a gene; V was cut back by 4 bases and J by 3 bases. CDR3 in DNA: TGCGCCAGCAGCCTTTCGACTAGCGGCTACAATGAGCAGTTCTTC. Residues: CASSLSTSGYNEQFF.

This clonotype was seen ten or more times. CDR3 region: CASSTWTAQFQYF. CDR3 bases: TGTGCCAGTAGTACGTGGACCGCGCAATTTCAGTATTTT. The chain couples TRBV19 to TRBJ2-3, with no clear D. The CDR3 length is 13 residues. The V end lost 4 bases, the J end lost 12 bases, and 17 bases lay between the germline ends. Germline V gene lookup returns CDR1 LNHDA and CDR2 SQIVND (reference sequence).

This clonotype was detected ten times or more. The chain links TRBV6-1 to TRBJ2-2; 13 positions agree with TRBD2. The germline gives CDR1 MNHNS, CDR2 SASEGT. The ends lost 10 bases at V and 3 bases at J; junction bases unmatched: 14. This CDR3 spans 18 amino acids. The chain's CDR3 is CATPHWTSGRGYTGELFF. The DNA of the CDR3 is TGTGCCACCCCTCACTGGACTAGCGGGAGAGGGTACACCGGGGAGCTGTTTTTT.

This clonotype appeared a few times. This could be a read error, since a much larger clone is one nucleotide away. CDR3 DNA sequence: TGCGCCAGCGGCCCTGGACTAGCTCTCGCCCACGAGCAGTACTTC. Translating gives CASGPGLALAHEQYF. V gene TRBV4-1 combines with J gene TRBJ2-7; 8 positions agree with TRBD2. Germline CDR1 MGHRA, CDR2 YSYEKL. J lost 5 bases, V lost 8 bases, and 14 bases had no gene match. There are 15 residues in the CDR3.

This clonotype showed up many times. This chain joins TRBV7-8 and TRBJ2-3; 7 nucleotides line up with TRBD1. V shed 5 bases, J shed 3 bases, and the junction held 11 bases outside the gene matches. CDR3 length equals 16 residues. Germline-derived CDR1 and CDR2 are SGHVS and FQNEAQ. The CDR3 coding sequence is TGTGCCAGCAGCCTGGGGACAGCACTTAAAACAGATACGCAGTATTTT. It codes for CASSLGTALKTDTQYF.

This clonotype was counted once. This likely comes from a read error, as the CDR3 has no conserved phenylalanine or tryptophan at its end. The chain uses TRBV5-1 and TRBJ2-7; D is possibly TRBD1 (5 bases). CDR1 and CDR2 from the germline V gene are SGHRS and YFSETQ. This CDR3 comprises 13 residues. Trimming took off 1 base at V and 5 bases at J, with 10 bases between the two ends. The CDR3 spells CASSLTGPHEQYL. The CDR3 DNA is TGCGCCAGCAGCTTGACAGGACCCCACGAGCAGTACCTC.

This clonotype has a count of ten or more. Here the CDR3 reads CASRRGRTDEQFF. DNA of the CDR3: TGTGCCAGCAGGCGCGGGAGGACCGATGAGCAGTTCTTC. The chain employs TRBV11-2 and TRBJ2-1, with TRBD2 identical over 8 bases. CDR1 and CDR2 (germline): SGHAT, FQNNGV. The CDR3 consists of 13 residues. Losses at the gene ends were 6 bases for V and 8 bases for J; bases not matched to a gene: 6.

This clonotype was seen at least ten times. Here the CDR3 DNA reads TGTGCCAGCAGCTTGGACGTCTACTCTGGAAACACCATATATTTT. Translated: CASSLDVYSGNTIYF. The chain joins TRBV11-1 to TRBJ1-3, with unresolved D. The germline V gene encodes CDR1 SGHAT and CDR2 FQDESV (reference sequence). CDR3 size: 15 residues. Trimming shortened V by 3 bases and J by 0 bases, and 9 bases separated the two germline ends.

Comment on this clonotype: This may be a read error: a much more frequent sequence differs by one nucleotide. The chain links TRBV13 to TRBJ2-3; a possible D gene is TRBD2 (5 bases). V lost 3 bases and J lost 6, with 13 bases in between. The CDR3 is 14 amino acids. CDR1 is PRHDT and CDR2 is FYEKMQ in the germline V gene (reference sequence). CDR3 nucleotide sequence: TGTGCCAGCAGCTTTGTCGTGGGAGCGGATACGCAGTATTTT. This gives the protein CASSFVVGADTQYF.

Many counts were recorded for this clonotype. This sequence joins TRBV12-3 or TRBV12-4 and TRBJ2-1; 10 bases map to TRBD1. CDR3 length equals 15 residues. With V trimmed by 6 bases and J by 8 bases, 10 bases remained unmatched. As DNA, the CDR3 is TGTGCCAGCAGCCTAAGGACAGGGGGGATACATGAGCAGTTCTTC. This encodes CASSLRTGGIHEQFF.

This clonotype came up many times. The chain uses TRBV5-1 and TRBJ2-1; 9 bases agree with TRBD2. The CDR3 loop spans 15 amino acids. From germline, CDR1 is SGHRS and CDR2 YFSETQ. Unmatched junction bases numbered 7, after V lost 1 base and J lost 8 bases. CDR3 coding DNA: TGCGCCAGCAGCTTGTTCGGGACTAGCATCGATGAGCAGTTCTTC. Encoded protein: CASSLFGTSIDEQFF.

A note on this clonotype: Being one base from a much bigger clone, this may be a read error. The J gene is TRBJ2-4, the V gene TRBV14, with D uncertain. V was shortened by 3 bases and J by 0 bases, with 6 bases between the two germline ends. Germline assignment: CDR1 SGHDN and CDR2 FVKESK. The CDR3 sequence is 14 residues long. The CDR3 protein is CASSHRIAKNIQYF. The CDR3 coding sequence is TGTGCCAGCAGCCATAGAATAGCCAAAAACATTCAGTACTTC.

This clonotype is a singleton in its sample. This chain joins TRBV5-1 and TRBJ2-7; 9 bases align to TRBD1. Germline V gene lookup returns CDR1 SGHRS and CDR2 YFSETQ. V lost 2 bases to trimming and J lost 0 bases; unmatched junction nucleotides: 3. The CDR3 length is 15 residues. As DNA, the CDR3 is TGCGCCAGCAGCTTCTTGACAGGGGGCTCCTACGAGCAGTACTTC. Encoded protein: CASSFLTGGSYEQYF.

This clonotype was recorded many times. The chain carries TRBV29-1 and TRBJ1-1; the D is unclear. V lost 5 bases, J lost 1 base, and 11 bases lay in between. Germline V gene sequence: CDR1 SQVTM, CDR2 ANQGSEA. This CDR3 region has 13 residues. This chain's CDR3 is CSVIKLRNTEAFF. CDR3 bases: TGCAGCGTTATAAAGTTGAGGAACACTGAAGCTTTCTTT.

This clonotype was detected many times. The chain employs TRBV20-1 and TRBJ1-4; D is perhaps TRBD1 (6 bases). This CDR3 has 14 amino acids. Germline V lookup: CDR1 DFQATT, CDR2 SNEGSKA (reference sequence). V lost 5 bases and J lost 0, with 10 bases in between. CDR3 in amino acids: CSAGQFATNEKLFF. CDR3 DNA sequence: TGCAGTGCTGGACAGTTCGCAACTAATGAAAAACTGTTTTTT.